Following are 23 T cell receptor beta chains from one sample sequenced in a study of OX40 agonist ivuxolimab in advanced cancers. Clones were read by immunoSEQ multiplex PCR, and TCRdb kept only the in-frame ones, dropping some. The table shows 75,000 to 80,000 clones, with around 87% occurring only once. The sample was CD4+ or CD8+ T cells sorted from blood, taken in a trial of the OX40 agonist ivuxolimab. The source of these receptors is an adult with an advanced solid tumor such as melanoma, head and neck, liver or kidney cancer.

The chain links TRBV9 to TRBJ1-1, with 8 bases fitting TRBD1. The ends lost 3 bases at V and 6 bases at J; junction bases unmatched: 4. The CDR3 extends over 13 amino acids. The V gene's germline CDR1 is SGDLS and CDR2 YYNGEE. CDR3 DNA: TGTGCCAGCAGCGCTCAACAGGGGGCTGAAGCTTTCTTT. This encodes CASSAQQGAEAFF.

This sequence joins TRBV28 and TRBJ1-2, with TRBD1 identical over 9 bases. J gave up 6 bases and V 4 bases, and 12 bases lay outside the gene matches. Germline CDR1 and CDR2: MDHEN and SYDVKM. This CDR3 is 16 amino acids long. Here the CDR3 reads CASSSPGQGSLDGYTF. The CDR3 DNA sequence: TGTGCCAGCAGTTCCCCGGGACAGGGATCTTTGGATGGCTACACCTTC.

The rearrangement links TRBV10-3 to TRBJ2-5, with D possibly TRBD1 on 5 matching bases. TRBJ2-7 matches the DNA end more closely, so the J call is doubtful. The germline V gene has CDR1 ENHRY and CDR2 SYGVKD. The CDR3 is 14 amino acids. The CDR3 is CAISPIDSTYEQYF. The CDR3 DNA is TGTGCCATCAGTCCGATAGACAGTACCTACGAGCAGTACTTC.

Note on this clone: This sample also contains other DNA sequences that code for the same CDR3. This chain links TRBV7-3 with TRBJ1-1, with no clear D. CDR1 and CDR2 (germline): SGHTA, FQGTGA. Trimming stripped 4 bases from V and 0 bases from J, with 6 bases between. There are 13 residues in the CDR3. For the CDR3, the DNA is TGTGCCAGCAGCTCAACAGTGAACACTGAAGCTTTCTTT. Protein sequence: CASSSTVNTEAFF.

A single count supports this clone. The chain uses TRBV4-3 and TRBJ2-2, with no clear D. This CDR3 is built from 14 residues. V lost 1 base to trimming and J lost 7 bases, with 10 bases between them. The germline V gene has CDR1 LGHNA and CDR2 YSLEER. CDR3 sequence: CASSQGAFGGELFF. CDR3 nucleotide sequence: TGCGCCAGCAGCCAAGGCGCATTTGGCGGGGAGCTGTTTTTT.

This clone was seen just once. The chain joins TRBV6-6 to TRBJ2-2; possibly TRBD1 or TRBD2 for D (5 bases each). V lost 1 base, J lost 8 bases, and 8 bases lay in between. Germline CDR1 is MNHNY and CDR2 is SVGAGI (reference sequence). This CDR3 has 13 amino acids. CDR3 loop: CASSYWGTGELFF. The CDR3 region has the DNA TGTGCCAGCAGTTACTGGGGGACGGGGGAGCTGTTTTTT.

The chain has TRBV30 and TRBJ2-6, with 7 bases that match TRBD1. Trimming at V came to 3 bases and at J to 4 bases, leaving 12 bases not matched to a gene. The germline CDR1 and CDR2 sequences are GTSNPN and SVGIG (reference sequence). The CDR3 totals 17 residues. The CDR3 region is CAWSPGQVVSGANVLTF. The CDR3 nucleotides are TGTGCCTGGAGCCCTGGACAGGTCGTTTCGGGGGCCAACGTCCTGACTTTC.

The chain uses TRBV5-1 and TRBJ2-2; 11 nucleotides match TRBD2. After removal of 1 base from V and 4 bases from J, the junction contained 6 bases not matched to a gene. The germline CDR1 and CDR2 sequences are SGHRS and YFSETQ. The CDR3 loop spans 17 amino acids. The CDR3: CASSLRLAGSSTGELFF. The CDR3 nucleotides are TGCGCCAGCAGCTTGCGACTAGCGGGGTCGAGCACCGGGGAGCTGTTTTTT. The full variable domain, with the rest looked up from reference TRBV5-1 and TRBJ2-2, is KAGVTQTPRYLIKTRGQQVTLSCSPISGHRSVSWYQQTPGQGLQFLFEYFSETQRNKGNFPGRFSGRQFSNSRSEMNVSTLELGDSALYLCASSLRLAGSSTGELFFGEGSRLTVL.

The CDR3 sequence: CAVSLGLADNEQFF. The CDR3 DNA reads as TGTGCCGTCTCCTTAGGACTAGCTGACAATGAGCAGTTCTTC. The rearrangement links TRBV10-3 to TRBJ2-1; 8 positions match TRBD2. Germline CDR1 is ENHRY and CDR2 is SYGVKD. The V and J ends lost 11 bases and 5 bases, in that order; junction bases with no gene match: 11. The CDR3 loop spans 14 amino acids.

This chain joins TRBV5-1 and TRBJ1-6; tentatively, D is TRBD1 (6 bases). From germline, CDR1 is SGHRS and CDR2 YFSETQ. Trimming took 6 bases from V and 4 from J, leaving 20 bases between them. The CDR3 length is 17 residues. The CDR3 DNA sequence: TGCGCCAGCACCCCAAACCCTCGACAGGCTTATAATTCACCCCTCCACTTT. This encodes CASTPNPRQAYNSPLHF.

DNA for the CDR3: TGTGCCAGCAGCAAAACCGGGACAGTTATCTACGAGCAGTACTTC. Translating it yields CASSKTGTVIYEQYF. The gene calls are TRBV6-5 and TRBJ2-7; 7 bases map to TRBD1. The V gene end was trimmed by 6 bases and the J gene end by 3 bases; junction bases not matched to a gene: 11. The germline V gene has CDR1 MNHEY and CDR2 SVGAGI. CDR3 size: 15 residues.

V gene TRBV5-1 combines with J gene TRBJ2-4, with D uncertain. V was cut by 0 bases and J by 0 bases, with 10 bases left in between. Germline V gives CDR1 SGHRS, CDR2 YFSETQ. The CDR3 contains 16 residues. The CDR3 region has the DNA TGCGCCAGCAGCTTGGGTACAGTCTTAGCCAAAAACATTCAGTACTTC. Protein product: CASSLGTVLAKNIQYF.

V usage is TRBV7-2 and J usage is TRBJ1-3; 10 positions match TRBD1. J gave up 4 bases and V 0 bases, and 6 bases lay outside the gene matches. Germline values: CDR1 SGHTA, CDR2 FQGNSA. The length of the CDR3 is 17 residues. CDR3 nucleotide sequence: TGTGCCAGCAGCTTAGCGGGGACAGGGGTTCGAGGAAACACCATATATTTT. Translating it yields CASSLAGTGVRGNTIYF. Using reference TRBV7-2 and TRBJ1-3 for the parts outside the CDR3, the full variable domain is GAGVSQSPSNKVTEKGKDVELRCDPISGHTALYWYRQSLGQGLEFLIYFQGNSAPDKSGLPSDRFSAERTGGSVSTLTIQRTQQEDSAVYLCASSLAGTGVRGNTIYFGEGSWLTVV.

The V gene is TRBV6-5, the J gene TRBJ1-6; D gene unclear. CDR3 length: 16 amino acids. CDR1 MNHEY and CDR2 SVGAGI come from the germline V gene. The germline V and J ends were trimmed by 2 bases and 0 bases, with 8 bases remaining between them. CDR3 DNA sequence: TGTGCCAGCAGTTACCGGACTAGCTCCTATAATTCACCCCTCCACTTT. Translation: CASSYRTSSYNSPLHF.

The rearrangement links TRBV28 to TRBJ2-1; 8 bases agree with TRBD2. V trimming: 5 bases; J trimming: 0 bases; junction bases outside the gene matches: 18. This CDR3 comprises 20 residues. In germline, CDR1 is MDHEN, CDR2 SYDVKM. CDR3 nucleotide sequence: TGTGCCAGCAGTCGCCCTGGGGGCGGGAGGTCGGGTTTCTCCTACAATGAGCAGTTCTTC. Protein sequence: CASSRPGGGRSGFSYNEQFF.

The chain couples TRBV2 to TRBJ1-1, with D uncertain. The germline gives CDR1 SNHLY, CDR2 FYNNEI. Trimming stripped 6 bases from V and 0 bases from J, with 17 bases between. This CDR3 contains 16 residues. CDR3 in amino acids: CASSLLSRVMNTEAFF. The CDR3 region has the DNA TGTGCCAGCAGCCTCCTCTCGCGGGTTATGAACACTGAAGCTTTCTTT.

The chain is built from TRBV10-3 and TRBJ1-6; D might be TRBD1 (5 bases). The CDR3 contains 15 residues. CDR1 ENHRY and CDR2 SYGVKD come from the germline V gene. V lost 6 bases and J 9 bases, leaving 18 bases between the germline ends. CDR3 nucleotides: TGTGCCATCAGAGACAGAGACTCCGAATTTTCACCCCTCCACTTT. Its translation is CAIRDRDSEFSPLHF.

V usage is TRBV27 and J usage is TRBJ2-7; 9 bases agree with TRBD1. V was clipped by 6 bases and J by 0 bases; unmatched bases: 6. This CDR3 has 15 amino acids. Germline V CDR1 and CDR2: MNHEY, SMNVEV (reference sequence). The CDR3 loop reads CASSRGQGLSYEQYF. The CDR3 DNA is TGTGCCAGCAGCCGCGGACAGGGGCTCTCCTACGAGCAGTACTTC.

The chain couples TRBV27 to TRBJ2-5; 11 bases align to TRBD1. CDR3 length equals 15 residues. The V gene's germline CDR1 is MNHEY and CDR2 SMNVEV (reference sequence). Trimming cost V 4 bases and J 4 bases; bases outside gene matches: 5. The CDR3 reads CASSSDRGRRETQYF. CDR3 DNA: TGTGCCAGCAGTTCGGACAGGGGGCGCAGAGAGACCCAGTACTTC.

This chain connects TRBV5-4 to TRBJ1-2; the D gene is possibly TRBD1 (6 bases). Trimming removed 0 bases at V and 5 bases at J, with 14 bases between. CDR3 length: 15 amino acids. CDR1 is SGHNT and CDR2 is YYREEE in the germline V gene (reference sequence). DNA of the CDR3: TGTGCCAGCAGCTTGGCCGGGTCCCAGGGGTATGGCTACACCTTC. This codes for CASSLAGSQGYGYTF.

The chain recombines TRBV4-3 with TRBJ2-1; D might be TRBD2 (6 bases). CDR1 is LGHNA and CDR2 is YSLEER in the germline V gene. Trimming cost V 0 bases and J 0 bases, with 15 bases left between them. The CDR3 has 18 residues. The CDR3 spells CASSQESRGTNSYNEQFF. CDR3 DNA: TGCGCCAGCAGCCAAGAGTCACGCGGGACCAACTCCTACAATGAGCAGTTCTTC.

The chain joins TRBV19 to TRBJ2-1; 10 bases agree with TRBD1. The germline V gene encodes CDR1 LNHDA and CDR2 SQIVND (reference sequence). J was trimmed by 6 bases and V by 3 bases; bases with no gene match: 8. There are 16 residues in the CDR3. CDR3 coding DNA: TGTGCCAGTAGTATTCGACAGGGGGCTCAGGGCAATGAGCAGTTCTTC. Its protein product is CASSIRQGAQGNEQFF.

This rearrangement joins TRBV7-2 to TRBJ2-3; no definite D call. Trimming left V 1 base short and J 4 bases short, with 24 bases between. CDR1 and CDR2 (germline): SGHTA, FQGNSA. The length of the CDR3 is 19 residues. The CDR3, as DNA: TGTGCCAGCAGCTTAGGTACATTGGCAGCCACTCGATATTCAGATACGCAGTATTTT. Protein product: CASSLGTLAATRYSDTQYF.